Shown below are 2 T cell receptor beta chains from a single sample sequenced in a study of control samples from healthy donors and cancer patients. Measured with immunoSEQ multiplex PCR; TCRdb has only the in-frame clones, and not every one. The profile covers 100,000 or so clones, with around nine tenths appearing a single time and 7.8% taken by the ten largest. Sequenced: blood. The receptors originated from a man aged 25 to 45 in good health.

This sequence joins TRBV6-1 and TRBJ2-7; possibly TRBD1 or TRBD2 for D (5 bases each). Trimming removed 4 bases from V and 3 bases from J, with 19 bases in between. Germline lookup yields CDR1 MNHNS and CDR2 SASEGT. The CDR3 is made up of 16 amino acids. The chain's CDR3 is CASSAGAPTYYYEQYV. Written as DNA, the CDR3 is TGTGCCAGCAGTGCCGGGGCCCCTACCTATTACTACGAGCAGTACGTC.

The J gene is TRBJ1-2, the V gene TRBV24-1; 9 nucleotides agree with TRBD1. This CDR3 has 13 residues. J gave up 3 bases and V 6 bases, and 1 base lay outside the gene matches. Germline CDR1 reads KGHDR; CDR2 reads SFDVKD. The CDR3 loop is CATSRTGDYGYTF. For the CDR3, the DNA is TGTGCCACCAGTCGGACAGGGGACTATGGCTACACCTTC.